The following is a TCR beta chain sequence with its context. Its antigen is not identified. The CDR3 has 12 residues. V was trimmed by 7 bases and J by 5 bases, leaving 9 bases between them. Germline CDR1 and CDR2: MDHEN and SYDVKM. The data were taken from a study of memory CD4+ T cells and cytomegalovirus serostatus. The sort gate was single viable CD3+CD4+CD8-CD45RO+ cells for memory CD4+ T cells. Overall study findings and caveats: Of 150 to 200 reported CMV TCRbeta sequences, 65 to 85 were found in memory CD4+ repertoires. CMV serostatus prediction reached median AUC approximately 0.95, or 0.91 with US-trained model.

TCRdb keeps only in-frame clones here, not all; method: immunoSEQ multiplex PCR. This sample has 45,000 to 55,000 clones; around 82% occur once, and the top ten carry around 0.61%. The chain combines TRBV28 with TRBJ1-5; D uncertain. The clonotype was recovered from an adult in good health and CMV-seronegative. The material sequenced was memory CD4+ T cells from blood. DNA for the CDR3: TGTGCCAGCAAGAGGTTCGATCAGCCCCAGCATTTT. Protein sequence: CASKRFDQPQHF. The whole variable domain, filled in from reference TRBV28 and TRBJ1-5, reads DVKVTQSSRYLVKRTGEKVFLECVQDMDHENMFWYRQDPGLGLRLIYFSYDVKMKEKGDIPEGYSVSREKKERFSLILESASTNQTSMYLCASKRFDQPQHFGDGTRLSIL.